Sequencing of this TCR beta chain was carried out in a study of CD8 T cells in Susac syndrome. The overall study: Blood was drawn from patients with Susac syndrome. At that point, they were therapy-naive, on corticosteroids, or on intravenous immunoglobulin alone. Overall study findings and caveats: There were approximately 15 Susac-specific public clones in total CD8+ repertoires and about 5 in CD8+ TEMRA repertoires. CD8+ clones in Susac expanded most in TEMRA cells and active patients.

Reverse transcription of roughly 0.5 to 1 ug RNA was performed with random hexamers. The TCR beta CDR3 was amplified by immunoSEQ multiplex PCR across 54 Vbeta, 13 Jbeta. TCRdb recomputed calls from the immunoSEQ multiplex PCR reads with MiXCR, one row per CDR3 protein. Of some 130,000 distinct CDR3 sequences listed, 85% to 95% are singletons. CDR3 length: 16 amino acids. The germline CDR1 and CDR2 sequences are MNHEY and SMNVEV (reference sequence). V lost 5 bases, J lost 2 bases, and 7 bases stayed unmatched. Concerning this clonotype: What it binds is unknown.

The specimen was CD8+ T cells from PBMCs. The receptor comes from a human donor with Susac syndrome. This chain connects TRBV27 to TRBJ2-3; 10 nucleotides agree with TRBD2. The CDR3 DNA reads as TGTGCCAGCAGTCCCGGGACTAGCGCCAACACAGATACGCAGTATTTT. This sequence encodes CASSPGTSANTDTQYF.